This T cell receptor beta chain is from a study of shared T cell receptors in the human thymus. TCRdb's copy holds only in-frame clones and misses some; the assay was immunoSEQ multiplex PCR. Here the sample spans 650,000 to 950,000 clones, over 75% being singletons. Germline V gene sequence: CDR1 MGHRA, CDR2 YSYEKL. The CDR3 spans 15 residues. The V end lost 0 bases, the J end lost 9 bases, and 15 bases lay between the germline ends. This sample also belongs to another study, concerning human thymus T cells. That report adds: The study used thymus tissue resected during corrective heart surgery.

This TCR was recovered from a girl under three years old with a congenital heart defect. Sequenced material: thymocytes. V gene TRBV4-1 combines with J gene TRBJ1-5; perhaps TRBD1 as D (5 bases). CDR3 DNA: TGCGCCAGCAGCCAAGAGGGAGGGGCAAGGCGGCCCCAGCATTTT. It yields the protein CASSQEGGARRPQHF.